One sample yielded the 3 T cell receptor beta chains listed below, sequenced in a study of T cell repertoires in cytomegalovirus infection. TCRdb reanalysed the reads using MiXCR and keeps one entry per CDR3 protein. The sample gives about 310,000 distinct CDR3 sequences, 9.6% of which show up once; around 2.5% is in the top ten. Specimen: PBMCs. The receptor set was obtained from a human donor in good health (CMV status not recorded). Some clones in this sample may be carry-over from other donors' samples.

This clonotype was seen at least ten times. This sequence joins TRBV7-2 and TRBJ2-5; the match to TRBD1 covers 9 bases. Trimming took 5 bases from V and 4 from J; bases not matched to a gene: 14. This CDR3 is 17 amino acids long. In germline, CDR1 is SGHTA, CDR2 FQGNSA. CDR3 bases: TGTGCCAGCAGCCAAATACAGGGGGCCATCCGTGGAGAGACCCAGTACTTC. Protein product: CASSQIQGAIRGETQYF.

The sample holds a few counts of this clonotype. The genes are TRBV20-1 and TRBJ2-3, with 9 nucleotides matching TRBD2. V trimming: 5 bases; J trimming: 5 bases; junction bases outside the gene matches: 5. The germline CDR1 and CDR2 sequences are DFQATT and SNEGSKA (reference sequence). CDR3 size: 13 residues. CDR3 sequence reads: CSALAGAKDTQYF. CDR3 DNA: TGCAGTGCTTTAGCGGGGGCGAAAGATACGCAGTATTTT.

Ten or more counts support this clonotype. The chain carries TRBV2 and TRBJ2-7; D is undetermined. This CDR3 has 12 amino acids. Germline values: CDR1 SNHLY, CDR2 FYNNEI. V dropped 4 bases and J dropped 0 bases, with 4 bases sitting between them. CDR3 in DNA: TGTGCCAGCAGTGTGACCTCCTACGAGCAGTACTTC. Translated, it gives CASSVTSYEQYF.